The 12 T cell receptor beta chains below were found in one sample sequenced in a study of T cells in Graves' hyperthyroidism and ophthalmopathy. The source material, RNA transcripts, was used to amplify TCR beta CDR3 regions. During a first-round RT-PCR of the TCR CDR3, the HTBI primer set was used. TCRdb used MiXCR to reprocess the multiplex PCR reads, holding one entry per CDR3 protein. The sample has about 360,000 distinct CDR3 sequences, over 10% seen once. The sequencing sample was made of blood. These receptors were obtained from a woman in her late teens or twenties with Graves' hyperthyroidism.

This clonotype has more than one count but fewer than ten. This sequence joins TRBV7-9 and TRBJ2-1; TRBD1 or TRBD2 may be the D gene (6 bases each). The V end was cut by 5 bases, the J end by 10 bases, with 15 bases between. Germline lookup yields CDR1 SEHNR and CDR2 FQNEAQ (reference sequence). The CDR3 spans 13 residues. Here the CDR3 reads CASSIGRRGEQFF. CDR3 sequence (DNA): TGTGCCAGCAGCATTGGTCGGAGGGGGGAGCAGTTCTTC.

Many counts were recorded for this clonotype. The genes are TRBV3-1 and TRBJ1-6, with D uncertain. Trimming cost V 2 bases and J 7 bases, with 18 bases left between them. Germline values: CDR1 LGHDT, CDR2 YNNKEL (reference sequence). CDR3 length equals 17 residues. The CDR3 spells CASSQTLATLYNSPLHF. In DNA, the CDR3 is TGTGCCAGCAGCCAAACCCTGGCAACCCTTTACAATTCACCCCTCCACTTT.

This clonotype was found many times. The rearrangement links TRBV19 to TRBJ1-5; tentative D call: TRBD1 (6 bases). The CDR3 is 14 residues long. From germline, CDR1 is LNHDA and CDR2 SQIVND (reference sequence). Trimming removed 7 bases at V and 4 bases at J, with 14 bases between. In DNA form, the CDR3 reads TGTGCCAGTACCACGACAGGTTGGAATCAGCCCCAGCATTTT. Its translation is CASTTTGWNQPQHF.

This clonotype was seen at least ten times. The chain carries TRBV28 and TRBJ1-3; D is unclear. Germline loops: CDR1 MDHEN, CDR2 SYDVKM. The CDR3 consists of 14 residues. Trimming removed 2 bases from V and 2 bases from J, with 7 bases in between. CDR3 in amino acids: CASSLGVTGNTIYF. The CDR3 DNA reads TGTGCCAGCAGTTTAGGGGTGACTGGAAACACCATATATTTT.

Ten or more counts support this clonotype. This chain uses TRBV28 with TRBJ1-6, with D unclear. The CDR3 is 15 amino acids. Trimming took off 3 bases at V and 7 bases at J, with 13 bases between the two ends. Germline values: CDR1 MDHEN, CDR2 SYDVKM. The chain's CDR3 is CASSFPGPGNSPLHF. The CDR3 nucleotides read TGTGCCAGCAGTTTCCCCGGCCCCGGGAATTCACCCCTCCACTTT.

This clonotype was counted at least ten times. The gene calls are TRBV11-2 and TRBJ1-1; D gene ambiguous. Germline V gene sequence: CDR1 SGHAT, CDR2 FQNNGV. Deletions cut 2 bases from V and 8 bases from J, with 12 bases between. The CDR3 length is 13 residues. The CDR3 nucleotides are TGTGCCAGCAGCTTACGGTTTAGGGAAGAAGCTTTCTTT. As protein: CASSLRFREEAFF.

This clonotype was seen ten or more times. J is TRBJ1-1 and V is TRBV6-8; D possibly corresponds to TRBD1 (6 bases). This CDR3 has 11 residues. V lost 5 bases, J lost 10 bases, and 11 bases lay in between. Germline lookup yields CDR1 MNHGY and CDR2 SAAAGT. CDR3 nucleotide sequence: TGTGCCAGCAGTGACCCACAGGGAGCTTTCTTT. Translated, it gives CASSDPQGAFF.

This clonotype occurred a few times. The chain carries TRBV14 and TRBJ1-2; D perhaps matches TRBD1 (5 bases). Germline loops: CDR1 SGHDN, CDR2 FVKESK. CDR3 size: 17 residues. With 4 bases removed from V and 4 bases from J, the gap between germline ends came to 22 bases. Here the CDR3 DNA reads TGTGCCAGCAGCCCCCACGGGTCCGGGACGACCTTCTATGGCTACACCTTC. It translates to CASSPHGSGTTFYGYTF.

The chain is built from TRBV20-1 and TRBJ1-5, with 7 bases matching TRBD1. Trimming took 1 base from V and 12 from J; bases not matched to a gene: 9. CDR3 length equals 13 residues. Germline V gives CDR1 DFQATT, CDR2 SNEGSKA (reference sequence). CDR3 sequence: CSARAMGQLGQHF. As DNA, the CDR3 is TGCAGTGCTAGAGCCATGGGACAGCTTGGCCAGCATTTT.

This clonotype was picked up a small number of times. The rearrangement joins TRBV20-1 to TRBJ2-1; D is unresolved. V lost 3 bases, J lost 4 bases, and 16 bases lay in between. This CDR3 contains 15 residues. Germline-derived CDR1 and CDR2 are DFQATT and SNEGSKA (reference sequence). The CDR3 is CSASSSDLSYNEQFF. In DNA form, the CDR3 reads TGCAGTGCTAGTTCTTCTGACCTGTCGTACAATGAGCAGTTCTTC.

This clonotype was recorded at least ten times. The CDR3 nucleotides read TGTGCCAGCAGTTTAAAGCGGGCTTCCTACAATGAGCAGTTCTTC. This sequence encodes CASSLKRASYNEQFF. The chain has TRBV27 and TRBJ2-1; D perhaps matches TRBD2 (6 bases). This CDR3 is 15 amino acids long. Trimming cost V 2 bases and J 1 base, with 9 bases left between them. CDR1 and CDR2 (germline): MNHEY, SMNVEV (reference sequence).

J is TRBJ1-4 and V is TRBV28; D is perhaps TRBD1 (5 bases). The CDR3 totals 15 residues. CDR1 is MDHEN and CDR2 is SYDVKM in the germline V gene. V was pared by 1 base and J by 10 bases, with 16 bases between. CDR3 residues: CASSLLGQGSVKLFF. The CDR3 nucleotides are TGTGCCAGCAGTTTATTGGGGCAGGGATCGGTAAAACTGTTTTTT.